This is a list of T cell receptor beta chains from one sample in a study of identical twins. MiXCR, run by TCRdb on the 5' RACE reads, gives a single entry per CDR3 protein. The sample shows about 900,000 distinct CDR3 sequences, more than 9% of them seen only once. This sample also belongs to another study, concerning yellow fever vaccine responses in identical twins.

The sample taken for sequencing was PBMCs. The source of these receptors is a woman between 18 and 30 years old in good health. Both conserved end residues are part of each CDR3. Fields, in order: D gene, clone size, V gene, J gene, CDR3 DNA, CDR3 protein. The D gene is left open where the match is weak. Only part of the rows carry a size: once, few, many, or a class if the clone is expanded.

D: .; size: .; V: TRBV28; J: TRBJ2-1; DNA: TGTGCCAGCATAAGGCAGGGGGGGTACAATGAGCAGTTCTTC; CDR3: CASIRQGGYNEQFF
D: TRBD1; size: .; V: TRBV10-1; J: TRBJ2-3; DNA: TGCGCCAGCAGTGAGTGGACAGGGTATACGCAGTATTTT; CDR3: CASSEWTGYTQYF
D: .; size: .; V: TRBV7-9; J: TRBJ2-3; DNA: TGTGCCAGCACCCTATTAGGGACTCGTTCGGATACGCAGTATTTT; CDR3: CASTLLGTRSDTQYF
D: TRBD2; size: .; V: TRBV12-3/TRBV12-4; J: TRBJ2-5; DNA: TGTGCCAGCAGGACCGGGACTAGCGTCCAAGAGACCCAGTACTTC; CDR3: CASRTGTSVQETQYF
D: .; size: .; V: TRBV11-1; J: TRBJ2-5; DNA: TGTGCCAGCAGCTTAGCCACCGGGACGCAAGAGACCCAGTACTTC; CDR3: CASSLATGTQETQYF
D: .; size: many; V: TRBV6-2/TRBV6-3; J: TRBJ2-1; DNA: TGTGCCAGCAGAAGAAACTCCGGGAACATACACCAAAGCTCCTACAATGAGCAGTTCTTC; CDR3: CASRRNSGNIHQSSYNEQFF
D: .; size: .; V: TRBV12-3/TRBV12-4; J: TRBJ2-1; DNA: TGTGCCAGCAGTTTAGTTGGACGCCCGTTCTTC; CDR3: CASSLVGRPFF
D: TRBD1; size: .; V: TRBV5-5; J: TRBJ2-1; DNA: TGTGCCAGCAGCTTGGAGGACAGGGGGATGAACAATGAGCAGTTCTTC; CDR3: CASSLEDRGMNNEQFF
D: TRBD1; size: many; V: TRBV3-1; J: TRBJ1-1; DNA: TGTGCCAGCAGCCAATCCTACAGGGGCCCGGGGGGGGGCACTGAAGCTTTCTTT; CDR3: CASSQSYRGPGGGTEAFF
D: .; size: .; V: TRBV6-6; J: TRBJ1-1; DNA: TGTGCCACCTCGAGACTGAAGAACACTGAAGCTTTCTTT; CDR3: CATSRLKNTEAFF
D: TRBD2; size: .; V: TRBV9; J: TRBJ2-6; DNA: TGTGCGAGCAGCGTAGCTAGCGGGGCAGCTGGGGCCAACGTCCTGACTTTC; CDR3: CASSVASGAAGANVLTF
D: .; size: .; V: TRBV20-1; J: TRBJ2-3; DNA: TGCAGTGCCCGTGGGGGGCGAACAGATACGCAGTATTTT; CDR3: CSARGGRTDTQYF
D: TRBD1; size: few; V: TRBV5-1; J: TRBJ2-6; DNA: TGCGCCAGCAGCGGACCCGAGACAGGGGTTGGGGCCAACGTCCTGACTTTC; CDR3: CASSGPETGVGANVLTF
D: .; size: few; V: TRBV18; J: TRBJ2-3; DNA: TGTGCCAGCTCACCAACGCGGCTCCGGTCAGATACGCAGTATTTT; CDR3: CASSPTRLRSDTQYF
D: TRBD2; size: few; V: TRBV4-1; J: TRBJ2-3; DNA: TGCGCCAGCAGCCTCGGAGGAGCGGGGGGGGTCACAGATACGCAGTATTTT; CDR3: CASSLGGAGGVTDTQYF
D: .; size: .; V: TRBV10-3; J: TRBJ2-2; DNA: TGTGCCATCAGGGCCGGGACCGCGAGGAGAATTAGTCCGGAGCTGTTTTTT; CDR3: CAIRAGTARRISPELFF
D: TRBD2; size: few; V: TRBV6-1; J: TRBJ2-1; DNA: TGTGCCAGCACCCCCTTTGGGGCGGGAGGGCCTAGAGGGCAGTTCTTC; CDR3: CASTPFGAGGPRGQFF
D: .; size: .; V: TRBV7-9; J: TRBJ1-1; DNA: TGTGCCAGCAGGTTAGGGGCCGGCACTGAAGCTTTCTTT; CDR3: CASRLGAGTEAFF
D: TRBD2; size: .; V: TRBV7-8; J: TRBJ2-1; DNA: TGTGCCAGCAGCCCCACTCGGGCGGGAGTTGACAATGAGCAGTTCTTC; CDR3: CASSPTRAGVDNEQFF
D: TRBD2; size: .; V: TRBV12-3/TRBV12-4; J: TRBJ2-1; DNA: TGTGCCAGCAGTTTAGGCTTCGTGGGCGGGACTAGCGGGGGTAATGAGCAGTTCTTC; CDR3: CASSLGFVGGTSGGNEQFF
D: .; size: many; V: TRBV12-3/TRBV12-4; J: TRBJ1-1; DNA: TGTGCCAGCAGATCAAGAACAGGGTATATGACTGAAGCTTTCTTT; CDR3: CASRSRTGYMTEAFF
D: TRBD2; size: few; V: TRBV20-1; J: TRBJ2-3; DNA: TGCAGTGCCACCGGGACTAGCATTTCGCACCGCACAGATACGCAGTATTTT; CDR3: CSATGTSISHRTDTQYF
D: .; size: many; V: TRBV12-3/TRBV12-4; J: TRBJ2-1; DNA: TGTGCCAGCAGTTTTGGCGACGGTGAGCAGTTCTTC; CDR3: CASSFGDGEQFF
D: .; size: .; V: TRBV18; J: TRBJ2-5; DNA: TGTGCCAGCTCACCACAAATGCAAGAGACCCAGTACTTC; CDR3: CASSPQMQETQYF
D: .; size: few; V: TRBV28; J: TRBJ1-2; DNA: TGTGCCAGCAGCGATACCCAGACACTCAACTATGGCTACACCTTC; CDR3: CASSDTQTLNYGYTF
D: .; size: .; V: TRBV6-1; J: TRBJ2-2; DNA: TGTGCCAGCAAAGGACTCACGAACACCGGGGAGCTGTTTTTT; CDR3: CASKGLTNTGELFF
D: TRBD2; size: few; V: TRBV28; J: TRBJ2-2; DNA: TGTGCCAGCAGCGGGGGGGCGGCGAACACCGGGGAGCTGTTTTTT; CDR3: CASSGGAANTGELFF